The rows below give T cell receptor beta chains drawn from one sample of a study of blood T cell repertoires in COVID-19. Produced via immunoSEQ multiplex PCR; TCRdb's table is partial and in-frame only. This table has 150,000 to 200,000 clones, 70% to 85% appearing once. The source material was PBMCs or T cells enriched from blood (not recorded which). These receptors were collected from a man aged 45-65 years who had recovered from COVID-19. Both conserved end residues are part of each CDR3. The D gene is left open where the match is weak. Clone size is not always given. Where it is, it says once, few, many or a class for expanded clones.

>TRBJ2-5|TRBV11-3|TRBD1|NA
CASSPDRGRWETQYF
TGTGCCAGCAGCCCAGACAGGGGGCGCTGGGAGACCCAGTACTTC
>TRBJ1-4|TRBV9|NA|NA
CASSGIQGSNEKLFF
TGTGCCAGCAGCGGGATACAGGGATCTAATGAAAAACTGTTTTTT
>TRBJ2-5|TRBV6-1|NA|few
CASSEVGTAGKTQYF
TGTGCCAGCAGTGAAGTTGGGACTGCGGGAAAGACCCAGTACTTC
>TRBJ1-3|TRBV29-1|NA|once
CSVETGGFGNTIYF
TGCAGCGTTGAAACGGGGGGATTTGGAAACACCATATATTTT
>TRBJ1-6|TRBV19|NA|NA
CASSLDSVRSSYNSPLHF
TGTGCCAGTAGCCTTGACAGTGTCCGGAGCTCCTATAATTCACCCCTCCACTTT
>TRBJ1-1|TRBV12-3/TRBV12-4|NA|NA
CASAGGRVTEAFF
TGTGCCAGCGCGGGGGGGCGGGTCACTGAAGCTTTCTTT
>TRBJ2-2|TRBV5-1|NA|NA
CASSFGLGAPGELFF
TGCGCCAGCAGCTTCGGCCTTGGGGCCCCCGGGGAGCTGTTTTTT
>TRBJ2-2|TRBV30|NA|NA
CAWGQGGRELFF
TGTGCCTGGGGACAGGGAGGGAGGGAGCTGTTTTTT
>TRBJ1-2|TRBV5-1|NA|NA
CASSKEGPNYGYTF
TGCGCCAGCAGCAAGGAGGGACCTAACTATGGCTACACCTTC
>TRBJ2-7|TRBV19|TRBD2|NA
CASSRGGASYEQYF
TGTGCCAGTAGTCGCGGGGGGGCGAGCTACGAGCAGTACTTC